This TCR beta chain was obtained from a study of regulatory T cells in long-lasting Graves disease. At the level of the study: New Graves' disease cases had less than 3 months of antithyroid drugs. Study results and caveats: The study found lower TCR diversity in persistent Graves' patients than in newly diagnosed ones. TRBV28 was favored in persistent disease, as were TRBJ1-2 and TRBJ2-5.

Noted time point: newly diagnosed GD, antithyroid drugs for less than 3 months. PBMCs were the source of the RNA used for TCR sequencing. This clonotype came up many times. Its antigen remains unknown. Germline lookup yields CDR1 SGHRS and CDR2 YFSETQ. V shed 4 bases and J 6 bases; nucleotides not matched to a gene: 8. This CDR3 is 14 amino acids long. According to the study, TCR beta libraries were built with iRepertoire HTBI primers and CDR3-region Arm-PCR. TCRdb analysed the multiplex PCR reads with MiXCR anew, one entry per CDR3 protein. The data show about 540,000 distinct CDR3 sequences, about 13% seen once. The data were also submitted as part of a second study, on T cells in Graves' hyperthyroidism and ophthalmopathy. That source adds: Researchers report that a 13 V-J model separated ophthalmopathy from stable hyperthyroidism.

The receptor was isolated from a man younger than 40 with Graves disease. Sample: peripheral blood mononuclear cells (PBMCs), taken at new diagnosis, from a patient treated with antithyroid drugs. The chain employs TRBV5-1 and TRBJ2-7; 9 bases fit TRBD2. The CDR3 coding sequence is TGCGCCAGCAGCGGCGCGGGAGGGCCGGCCGAGCAGTACTTC. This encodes CASSGAGGPAEQYF.